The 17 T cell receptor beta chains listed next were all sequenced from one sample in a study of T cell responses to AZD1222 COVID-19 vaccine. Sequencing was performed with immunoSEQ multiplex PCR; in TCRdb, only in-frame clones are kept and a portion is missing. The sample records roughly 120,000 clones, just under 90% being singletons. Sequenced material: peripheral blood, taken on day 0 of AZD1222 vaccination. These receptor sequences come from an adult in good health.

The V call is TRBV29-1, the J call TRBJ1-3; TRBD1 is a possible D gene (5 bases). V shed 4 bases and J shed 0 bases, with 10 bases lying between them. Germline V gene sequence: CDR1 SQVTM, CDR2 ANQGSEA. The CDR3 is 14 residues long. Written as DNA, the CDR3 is TGCAGCGTTGGAGGGGTAACCTCTGGAAACACCATATATTTT. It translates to CSVGGVTSGNTIYF. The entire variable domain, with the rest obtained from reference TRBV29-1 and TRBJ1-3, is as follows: SAVISQKPSRDICQRGTSLTIQCQVDSQVTMMFWYRQQPGQSLTLIATANQGSEATYESGFVIDKFPISRPNLTFSTLTVSNMSPEDSSIYLCSVGGVTSGNTIYFGEGSWLTVV.

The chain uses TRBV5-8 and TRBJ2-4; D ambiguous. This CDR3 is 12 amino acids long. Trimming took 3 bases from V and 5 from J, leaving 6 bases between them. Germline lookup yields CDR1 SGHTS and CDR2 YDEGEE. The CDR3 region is CASSSQQNIQYF. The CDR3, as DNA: TGTGCCAGCAGCTCGCAACAAAACATTCAGTACTTC. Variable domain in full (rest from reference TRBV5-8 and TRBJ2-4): EAGVTQSPTHLIKTRGQQATLRCSPISGHTSVYWYQQALGLGLQFLLWYDEGEERNRGNFPPRFSGRQFPNYSSELNVNALELEDSALYLCASSSQQNIQYFGAGTRLSVL.

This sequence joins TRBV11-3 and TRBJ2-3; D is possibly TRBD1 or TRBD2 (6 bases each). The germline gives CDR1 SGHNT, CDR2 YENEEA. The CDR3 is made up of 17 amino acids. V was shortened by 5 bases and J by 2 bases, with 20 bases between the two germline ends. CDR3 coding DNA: TGTGCCAGCAGCCCGGGGGCGTTAAACGTGGACACAGATACGCAGTATTTT. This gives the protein CASSPGALNVDTDTQYF.

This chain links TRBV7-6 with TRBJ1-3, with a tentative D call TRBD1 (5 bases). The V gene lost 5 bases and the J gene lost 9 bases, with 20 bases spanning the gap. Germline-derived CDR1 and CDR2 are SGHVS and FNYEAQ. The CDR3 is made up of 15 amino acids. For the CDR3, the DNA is TGTGCCAGCAGCCGGACCGGAGATCCGGGGGGCACCATATATTTT. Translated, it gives CASSRTGDPGGTIYF. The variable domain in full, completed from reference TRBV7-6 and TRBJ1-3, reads GAGVSQSPRYKVTKRGQDVALRCDPISGHVSLYWYRQALGQGPEFLTYFNYEAQQDKSGLPNDRFSAERPEGSISTLTIQRTEQRDSAMYRCASSRTGDPGGTIYFGEGSWLTVV.

CDR3 loop: CASSLLGTMNTGELFF. As DNA, the CDR3 is TGTGCCAGCAGTTTATTGGGGACCATGAACACCGGGGAGCTGTTTTTT. The chain has TRBV27 and TRBJ2-2, with D perhaps assigned TRBD1 or TRBD2 (5 bases each). Deletions cut 1 base from V and 1 base from J, with 10 bases between. This CDR3 has 16 residues. CDR1 is MNHEY and CDR2 is SMNVEV in the germline V gene (reference sequence).

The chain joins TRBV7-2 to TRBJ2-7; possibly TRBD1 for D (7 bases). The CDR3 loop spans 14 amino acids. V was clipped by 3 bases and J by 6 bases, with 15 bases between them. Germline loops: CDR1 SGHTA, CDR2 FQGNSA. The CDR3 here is CASSFGGNRGEQYF. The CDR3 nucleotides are TGTGCCAGCAGCTTCGGCGGGAACAGGGGCGAGCAGTACTTC.

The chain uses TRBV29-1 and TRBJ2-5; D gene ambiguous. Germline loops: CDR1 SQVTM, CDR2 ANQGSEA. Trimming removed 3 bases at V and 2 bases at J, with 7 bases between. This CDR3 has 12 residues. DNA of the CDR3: TGCAGCGTTGAGGGTGGTCAAGAGACCCAGTACTTC. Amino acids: CSVEGGQETQYF.

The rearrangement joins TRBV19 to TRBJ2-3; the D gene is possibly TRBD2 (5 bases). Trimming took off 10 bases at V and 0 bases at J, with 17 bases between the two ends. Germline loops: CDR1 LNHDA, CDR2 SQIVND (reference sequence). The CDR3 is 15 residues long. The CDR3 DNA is TGTGCCACTCGGTCTCGGGGTACTAGCACAGATACGCAGTATTTT. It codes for CATRSRGTSTDTQYF.

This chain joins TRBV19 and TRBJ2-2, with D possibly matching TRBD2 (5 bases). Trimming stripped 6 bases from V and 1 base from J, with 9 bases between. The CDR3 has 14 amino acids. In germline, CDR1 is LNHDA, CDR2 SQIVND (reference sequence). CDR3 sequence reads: CASSLALNTGELFF. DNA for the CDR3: TGTGCCAGTAGCCTAGCATTGAACACCGGGGAGCTGTTTTTT.

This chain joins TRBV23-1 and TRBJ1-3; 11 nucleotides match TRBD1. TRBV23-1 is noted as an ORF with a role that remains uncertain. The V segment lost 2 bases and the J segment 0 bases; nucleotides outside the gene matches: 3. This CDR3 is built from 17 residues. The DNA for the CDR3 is TGCGCCAGCAGTCAAAGGACAGGGGGCCACTCTGGAAACACCATATATTTT. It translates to CASSQRTGGHSGNTIYF.

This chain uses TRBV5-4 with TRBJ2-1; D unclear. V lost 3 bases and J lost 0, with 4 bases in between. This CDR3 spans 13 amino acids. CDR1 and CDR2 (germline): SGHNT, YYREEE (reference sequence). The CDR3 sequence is CASSSVSYNEQFF. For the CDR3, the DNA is TGTGCCAGCAGCTCGGTCTCCTACAATGAGCAGTTCTTC.

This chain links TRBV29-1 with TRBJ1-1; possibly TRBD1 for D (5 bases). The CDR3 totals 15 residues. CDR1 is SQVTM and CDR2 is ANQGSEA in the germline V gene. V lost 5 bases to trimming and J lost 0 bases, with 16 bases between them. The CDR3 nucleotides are TGCAGCGTTTCCCGGGACGTAGGATTGAACACTGAAGCTTTCTTT. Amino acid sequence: CSVSRDVGLNTEAFF.

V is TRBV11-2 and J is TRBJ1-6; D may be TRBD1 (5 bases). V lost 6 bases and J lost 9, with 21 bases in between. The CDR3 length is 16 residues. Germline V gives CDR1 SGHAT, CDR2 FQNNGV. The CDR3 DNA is TGTGCCAGCAGGTACCAGGGTAAAGGCTTCAGTTCACCCCTCCACTTT. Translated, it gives CASRYQGKGFSSPLHF.

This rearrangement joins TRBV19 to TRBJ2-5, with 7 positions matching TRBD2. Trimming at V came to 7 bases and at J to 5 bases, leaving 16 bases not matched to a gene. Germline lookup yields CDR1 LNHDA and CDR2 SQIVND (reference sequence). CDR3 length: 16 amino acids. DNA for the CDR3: TGTGCCAGTACCCCGGGGATAGCGGGCCGATGGGAGACCCAGTACTTC. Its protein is CASTPGIAGRWETQYF.

This CDR3 reads CASSPARERDYEQYF. The CDR3 DNA follows: TGCGCCAGCAGCCCAGCCCGAGAGCGGGACTACGAGCAGTACTTC. This chain links TRBV4-1 with TRBJ2-7; 7 bases are shared with TRBD2. The CDR3 has 15 residues. The germline CDR1 and CDR2 sequences are MGHRA and YSYEKL. V shed 4 bases, J shed 3 bases, and the junction held 9 bases outside the gene matches.

The CDR3 spells CASSWRVLETQYF. CDR3 bases: TGTGCCAGCAGTTGGAGGGTTCTAGAGACCCAGTACTTC. The chain combines TRBV6-5 with TRBJ2-5; D may be TRBD2 (6 bases). CDR1 MNHEY and CDR2 SVGAGI come from the germline V gene. This CDR3 is 13 amino acids long. V was cut by 4 bases and J by 4 bases, with 10 bases left in between.

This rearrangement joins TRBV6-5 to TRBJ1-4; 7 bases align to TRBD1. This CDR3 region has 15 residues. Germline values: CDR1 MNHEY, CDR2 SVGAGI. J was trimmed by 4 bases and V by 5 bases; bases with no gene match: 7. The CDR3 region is CASSTTGAGNEKLFF. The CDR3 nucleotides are TGTGCCAGCAGTACTACAGGGGCTGGTAATGAAAAACTGTTTTTT.